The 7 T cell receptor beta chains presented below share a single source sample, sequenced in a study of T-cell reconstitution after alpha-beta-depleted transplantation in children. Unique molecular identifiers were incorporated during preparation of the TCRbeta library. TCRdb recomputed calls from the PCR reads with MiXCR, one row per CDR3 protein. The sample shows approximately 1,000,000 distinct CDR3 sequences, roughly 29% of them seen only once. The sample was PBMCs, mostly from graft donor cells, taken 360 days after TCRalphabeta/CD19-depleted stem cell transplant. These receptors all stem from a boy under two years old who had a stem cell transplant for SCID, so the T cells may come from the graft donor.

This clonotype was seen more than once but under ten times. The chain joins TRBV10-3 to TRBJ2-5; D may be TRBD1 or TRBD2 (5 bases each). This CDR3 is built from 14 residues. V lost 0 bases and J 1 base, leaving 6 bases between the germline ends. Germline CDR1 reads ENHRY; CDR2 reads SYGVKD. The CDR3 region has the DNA TGTGCCATCAGTGAGTCGGGGACCCAAGAGACCCAGTACTTC. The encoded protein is CAISESGTQETQYF.

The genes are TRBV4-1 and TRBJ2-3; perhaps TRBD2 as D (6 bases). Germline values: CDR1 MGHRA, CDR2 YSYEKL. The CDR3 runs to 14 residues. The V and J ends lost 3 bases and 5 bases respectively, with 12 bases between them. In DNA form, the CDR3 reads TGCGCCAGCAGCCAGGCTTGGGGACTAGATACGCAGTATTTT. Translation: CASSQAWGLDTQYF.

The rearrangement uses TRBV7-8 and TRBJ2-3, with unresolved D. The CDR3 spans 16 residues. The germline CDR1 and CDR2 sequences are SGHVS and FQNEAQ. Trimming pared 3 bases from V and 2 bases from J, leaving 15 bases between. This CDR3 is CASSLGPPLLTDTQYF. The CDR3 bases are TGTGCCAGCAGCTTGGGCCCTCCCCTACTCACAGATACGCAGTATTTT.

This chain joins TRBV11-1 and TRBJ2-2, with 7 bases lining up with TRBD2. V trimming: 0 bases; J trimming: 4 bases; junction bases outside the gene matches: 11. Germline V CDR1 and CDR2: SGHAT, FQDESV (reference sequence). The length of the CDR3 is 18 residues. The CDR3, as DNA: TGTGCCAGCAGCTTAGCGGTGGGAAGCGGGGACGGCACCGGGGAGCTGTTTTTT. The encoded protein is CASSLAVGSGDGTGELFF.

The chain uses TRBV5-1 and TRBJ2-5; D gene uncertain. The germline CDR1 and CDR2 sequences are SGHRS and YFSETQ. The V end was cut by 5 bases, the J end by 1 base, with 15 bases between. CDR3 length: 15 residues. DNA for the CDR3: TGCGCCAGCAGTTTGCCCGACGGCCGCCAAGAGACCCAGTACTTC. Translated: CASSLPDGRQETQYF.

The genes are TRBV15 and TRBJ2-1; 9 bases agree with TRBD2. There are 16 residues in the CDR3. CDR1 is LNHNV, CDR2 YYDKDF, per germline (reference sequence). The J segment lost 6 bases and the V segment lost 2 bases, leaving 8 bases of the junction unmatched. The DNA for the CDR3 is TGTGCCACCAGCAGATGGGCGCGGGGGGGCCGCAATGAGCAGTTCTTC. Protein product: CATSRWARGGRNEQFF.

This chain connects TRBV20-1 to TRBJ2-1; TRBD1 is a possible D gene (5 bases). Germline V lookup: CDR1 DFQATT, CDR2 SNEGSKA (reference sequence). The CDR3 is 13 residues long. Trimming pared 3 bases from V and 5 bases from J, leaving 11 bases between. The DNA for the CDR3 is TGCAGTGCTAGTTGGACACCGCACAATGAGCAGTTCTTC. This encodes CSASWTPHNEQFF.